This T cell receptor beta chain was captured in a study of CD8 T cells in Susac syndrome. Negative magnetic isolation gave CD8+ and CD4+ cells; FACS enriched CD8+ TEMRA. V dropped 4 bases and J dropped 8 bases, with 9 bases sitting between them. The length of the CDR3 is 12 residues. The authors reverse transcribed roughly 0.5 to 1 ug RNA with random hexamers. Amplification of TCR beta CDR3 spanned 54 Vbeta and 13 Jbeta via immunoSEQ multiplex PCR. TCRdb reanalysed the immunoSEQ multiplex PCR reads using MiXCR and keeps one entry per CDR3 protein. The sample holds 95,000 to 150,000 distinct CDR3 sequences, approximately 96% seen once.

The chain joins TRBV12-3 or TRBV12-4 to TRBJ2-1, with unresolved D. The receptor was isolated from a human donor with Susac syndrome. Input material: CD4+ T cells from PBMCs. CDR3 loop: CASSSLAHEQFF. The DNA for the CDR3 is TGTGCCAGCAGTTCCCTTGCTCATGAGCAGTTCTTC.